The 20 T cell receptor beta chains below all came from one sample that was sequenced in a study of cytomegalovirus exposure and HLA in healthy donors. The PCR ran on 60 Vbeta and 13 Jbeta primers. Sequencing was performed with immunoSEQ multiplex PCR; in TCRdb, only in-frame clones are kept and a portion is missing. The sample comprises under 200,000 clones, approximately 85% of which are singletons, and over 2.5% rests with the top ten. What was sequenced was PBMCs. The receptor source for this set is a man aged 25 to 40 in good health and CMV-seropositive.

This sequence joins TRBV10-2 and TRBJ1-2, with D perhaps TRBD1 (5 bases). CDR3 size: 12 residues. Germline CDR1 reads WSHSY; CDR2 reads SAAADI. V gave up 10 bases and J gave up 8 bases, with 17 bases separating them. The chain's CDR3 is CATRATEPGYTF. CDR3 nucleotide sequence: TGCGCCACCAGGGCAACGGAGCCGGGCTACACCTTC.

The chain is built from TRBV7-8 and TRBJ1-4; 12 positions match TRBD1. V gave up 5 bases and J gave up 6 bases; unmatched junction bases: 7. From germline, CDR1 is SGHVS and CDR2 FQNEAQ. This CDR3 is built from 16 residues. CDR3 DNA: TGTGCCAGCAGCCTCCGGGACAGGGGGCTGGATGAAAAACTGTTTTTT. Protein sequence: CASSLRDRGLDEKLFF.

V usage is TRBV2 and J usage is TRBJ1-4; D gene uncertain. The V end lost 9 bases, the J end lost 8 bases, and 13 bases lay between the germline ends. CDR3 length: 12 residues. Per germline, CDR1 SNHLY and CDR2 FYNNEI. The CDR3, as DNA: TGTGCCAGTGGCCGGAGTCGGGAAAAACTGTTTTTT. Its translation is CASGRSREKLFF.

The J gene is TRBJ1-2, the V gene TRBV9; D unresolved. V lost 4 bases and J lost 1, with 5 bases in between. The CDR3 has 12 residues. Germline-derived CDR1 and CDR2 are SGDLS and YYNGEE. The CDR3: CASSSLNYGYTF. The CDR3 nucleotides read TGTGCCAGCAGCTCTCTTAACTATGGCTACACCTTC. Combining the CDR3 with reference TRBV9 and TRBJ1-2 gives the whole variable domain DSGVTQTPKHLITATGQRVTLRCSPRSGDLSVYWYQQSLDQGLQFLIQYYNGEERAKGNILERFSAQQFPDLHSELNLSSLELGDSALYFCASSSLNYGYTFGSGTRLTVV.

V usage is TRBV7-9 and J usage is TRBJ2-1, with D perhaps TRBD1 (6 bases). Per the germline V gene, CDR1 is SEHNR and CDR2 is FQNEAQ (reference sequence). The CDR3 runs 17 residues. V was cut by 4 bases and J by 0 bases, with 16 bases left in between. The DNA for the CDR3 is TGTGCCAGCAGCTATCTCCGACTGGACAGCTCCTACAATGAGCAGTTCTTC. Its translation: CASSYLRLDSSYNEQFF.

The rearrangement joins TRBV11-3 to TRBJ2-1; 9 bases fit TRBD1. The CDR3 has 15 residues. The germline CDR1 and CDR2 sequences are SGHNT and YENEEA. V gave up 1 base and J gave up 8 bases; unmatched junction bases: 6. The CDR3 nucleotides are TGTGCCAGCAGCTTAGGGGGACAGGGAGGCGATGAGCAGTTCTTC. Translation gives CASSLGGQGGDEQFF.

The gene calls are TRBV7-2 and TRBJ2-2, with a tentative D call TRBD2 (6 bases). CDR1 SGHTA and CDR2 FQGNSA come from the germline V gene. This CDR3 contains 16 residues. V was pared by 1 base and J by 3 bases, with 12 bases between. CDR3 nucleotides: TGTGCCAGCAGCTTAGTGGGAGGTTCGTACACCGGGGAGCTGTTTTTT. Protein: CASSLVGGSYTGELFF.

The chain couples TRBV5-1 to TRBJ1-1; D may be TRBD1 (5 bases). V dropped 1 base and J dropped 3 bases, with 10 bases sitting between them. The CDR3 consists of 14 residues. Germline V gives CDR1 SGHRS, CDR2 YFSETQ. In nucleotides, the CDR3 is TGCGCCAGCAGCTTGCGGGGGTTCGACACTGAAGCTTTCTTT. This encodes CASSLRGFDTEAFF.

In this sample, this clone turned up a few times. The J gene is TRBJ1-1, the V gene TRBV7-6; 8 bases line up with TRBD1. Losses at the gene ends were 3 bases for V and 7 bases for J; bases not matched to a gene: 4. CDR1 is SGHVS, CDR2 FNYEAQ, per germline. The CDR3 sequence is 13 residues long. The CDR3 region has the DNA TGTGCCAGCAGCTTCGGACAGGGCTTTGAAGCTTTCTTT. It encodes CASSFGQGFEAFF.

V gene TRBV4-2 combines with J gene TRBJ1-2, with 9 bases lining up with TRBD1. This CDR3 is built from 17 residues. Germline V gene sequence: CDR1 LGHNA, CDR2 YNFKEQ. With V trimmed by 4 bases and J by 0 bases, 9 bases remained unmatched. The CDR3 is CASSPKRGTGTNYGYTF. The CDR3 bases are TGTGCCAGCAGCCCGAAGAGGGGGACAGGGACTAACTATGGCTACACCTTC.

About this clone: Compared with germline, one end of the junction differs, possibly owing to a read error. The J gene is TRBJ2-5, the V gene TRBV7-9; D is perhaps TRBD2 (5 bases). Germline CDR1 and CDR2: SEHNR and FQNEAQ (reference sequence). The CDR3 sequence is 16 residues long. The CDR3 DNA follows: TGTTCCAGCAGCCCCCCGTGGGCCCGGGGCCAAGAGACCCAGTACTTC. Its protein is CSSSPPWARGQETQYF. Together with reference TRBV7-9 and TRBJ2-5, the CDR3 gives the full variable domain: DTGVSQNPRHKITKRGQNVTFRCDPISEHNRLYWYRQTLGQGPEFLTYFQNEAQLEKSRLLSDRFSAERPKGSFSTLEIQRTEQGDSAMYLCSSSPPWARGQETQYFGPGTRLLVL.

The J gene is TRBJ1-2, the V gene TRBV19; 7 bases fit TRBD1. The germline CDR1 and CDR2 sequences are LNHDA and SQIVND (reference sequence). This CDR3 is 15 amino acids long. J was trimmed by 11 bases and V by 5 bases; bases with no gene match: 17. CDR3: CASSFTGAQPGGYTF. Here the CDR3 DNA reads TGTGCCAGTAGTTTCACAGGGGCCCAGCCCGGCGGATACACCTTC. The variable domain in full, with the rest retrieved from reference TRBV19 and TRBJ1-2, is DGGITQSPKYLFRKEGQNVTLSCEQNLNHDAMYWYRQDPGQGLRLIYYSQIVNDFQKGDIAEGYSVSREKKESFPLTVTSAQKNPTAFYLCASSFTGAQPGGYTFGSGTRLTVV.

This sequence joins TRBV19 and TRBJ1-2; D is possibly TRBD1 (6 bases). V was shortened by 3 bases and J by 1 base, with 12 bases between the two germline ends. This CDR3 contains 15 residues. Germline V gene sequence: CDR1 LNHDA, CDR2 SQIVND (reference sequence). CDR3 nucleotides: TGTGCCAGTAGTATGAGCGGGACACTTAACTATGGCTACACCTTC. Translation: CASSMSGTLNYGYTF.

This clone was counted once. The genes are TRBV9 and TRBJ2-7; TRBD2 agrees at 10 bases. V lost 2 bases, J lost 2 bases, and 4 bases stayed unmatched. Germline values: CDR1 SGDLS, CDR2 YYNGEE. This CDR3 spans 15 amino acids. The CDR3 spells CASSVGLAETYEQYF. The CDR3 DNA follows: TGTGCCAGCAGCGTCGGACTAGCGGAAACCTACGAGCAGTACTTC.

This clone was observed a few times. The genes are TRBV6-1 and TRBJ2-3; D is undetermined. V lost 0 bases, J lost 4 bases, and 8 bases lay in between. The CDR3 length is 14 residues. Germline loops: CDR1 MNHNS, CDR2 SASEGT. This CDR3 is CASSEALRPDTQYF. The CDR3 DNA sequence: TGTGCCAGCAGTGAAGCGCTGCGTCCAGATACGCAGTATTTT.

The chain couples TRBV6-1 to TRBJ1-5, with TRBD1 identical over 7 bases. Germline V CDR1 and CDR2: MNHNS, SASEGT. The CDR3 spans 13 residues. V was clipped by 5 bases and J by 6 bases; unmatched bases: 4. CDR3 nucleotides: TGTGCCAGCAGTTCAACAGGGGTTCAGCCCCAGCATTTT. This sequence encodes CASSSTGVQPQHF.

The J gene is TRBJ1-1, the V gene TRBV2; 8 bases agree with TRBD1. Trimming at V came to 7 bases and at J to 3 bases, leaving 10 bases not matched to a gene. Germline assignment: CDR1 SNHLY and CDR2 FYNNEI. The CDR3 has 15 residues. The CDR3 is CASTGQGVGDTEAFF. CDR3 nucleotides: TGTGCCAGCACCGGACAGGGAGTCGGTGACACTGAAGCTTTCTTT.

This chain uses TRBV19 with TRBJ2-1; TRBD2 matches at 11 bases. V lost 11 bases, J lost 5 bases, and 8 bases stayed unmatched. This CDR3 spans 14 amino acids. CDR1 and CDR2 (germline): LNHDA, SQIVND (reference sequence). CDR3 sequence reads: CAELTSGRNNEQFF. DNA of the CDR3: TGTGCCGAGCTAACTAGCGGGAGAAACAATGAGCAGTTCTTC. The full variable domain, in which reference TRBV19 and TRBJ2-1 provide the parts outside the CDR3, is DGGITQSPKYLFRKEGQNVTLSCEQNLNHDAMYWYRQDPGQGLRLIYYSQIVNDFQKGDIAEGYSVSREKKESFPLTVTSAQKNPTAFYLCAELTSGRNNEQFFGPGTRLTVL.

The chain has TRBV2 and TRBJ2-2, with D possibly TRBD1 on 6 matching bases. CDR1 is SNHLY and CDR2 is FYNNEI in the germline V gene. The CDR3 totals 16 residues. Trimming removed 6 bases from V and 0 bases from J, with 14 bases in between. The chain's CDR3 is CASRFRGTTNTGELFF. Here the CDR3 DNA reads TGTGCCAGCAGATTTAGGGGGACGACGAACACCGGGGAGCTGTTTTTT.

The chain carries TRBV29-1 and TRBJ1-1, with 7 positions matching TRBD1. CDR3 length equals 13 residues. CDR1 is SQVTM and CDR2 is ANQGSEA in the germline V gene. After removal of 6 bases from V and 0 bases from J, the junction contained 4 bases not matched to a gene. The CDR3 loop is CSVGQRLNTEAFF. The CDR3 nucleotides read TGCAGCGTGGGACAGCGTCTGAACACTGAAGCTTTCTTT.